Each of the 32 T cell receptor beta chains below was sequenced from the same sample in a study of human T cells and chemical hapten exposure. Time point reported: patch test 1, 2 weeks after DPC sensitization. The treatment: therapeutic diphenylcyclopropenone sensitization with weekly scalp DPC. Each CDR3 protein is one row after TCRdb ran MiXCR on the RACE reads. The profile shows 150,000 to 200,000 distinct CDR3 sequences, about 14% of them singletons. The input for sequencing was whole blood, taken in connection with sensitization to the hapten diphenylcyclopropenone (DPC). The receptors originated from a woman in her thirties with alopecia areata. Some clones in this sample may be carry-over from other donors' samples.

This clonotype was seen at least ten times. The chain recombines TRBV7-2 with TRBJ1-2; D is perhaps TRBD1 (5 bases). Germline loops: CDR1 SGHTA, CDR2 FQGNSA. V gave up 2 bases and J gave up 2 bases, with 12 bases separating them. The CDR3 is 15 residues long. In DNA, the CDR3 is TGTGCCAGCAGCTTAAGCCAGGGACGGAACTATGGCTACACCTTC. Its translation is CASSLSQGRNYGYTF.

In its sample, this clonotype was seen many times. CDR3 amino acids: CAWSVIRGTAATNEKLFF. The CDR3 nucleotides are TGTGCCTGGAGTGTAATTAGAGGGACAGCCGCAACTAATGAAAAACTGTTTTTT. The gene calls are TRBV30 and TRBJ1-4, with 7 bases that match TRBD1. J was trimmed by 0 bases and V by 0 bases; bases with no gene match: 10. From germline, CDR1 is GTSNPN and CDR2 SVGIG (reference sequence). The CDR3 loop spans 18 amino acids.

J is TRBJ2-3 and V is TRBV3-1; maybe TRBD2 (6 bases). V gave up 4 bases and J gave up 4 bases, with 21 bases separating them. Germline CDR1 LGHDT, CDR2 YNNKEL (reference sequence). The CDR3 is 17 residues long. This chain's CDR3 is CASSLRRSGVGADTQYF. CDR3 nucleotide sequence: TGTGCCAGCAGCCTTCGGCGTAGCGGAGTTGGGGCAGATACGCAGTATTTT.

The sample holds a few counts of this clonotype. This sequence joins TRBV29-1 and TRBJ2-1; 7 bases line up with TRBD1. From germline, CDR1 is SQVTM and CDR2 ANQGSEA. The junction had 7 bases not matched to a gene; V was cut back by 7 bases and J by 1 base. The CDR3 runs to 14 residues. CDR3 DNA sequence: TGCAGCGGCAACAGGGGTAGTTCCTACAATGAGCAGTTCTTC. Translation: CSGNRGSSYNEQFF.

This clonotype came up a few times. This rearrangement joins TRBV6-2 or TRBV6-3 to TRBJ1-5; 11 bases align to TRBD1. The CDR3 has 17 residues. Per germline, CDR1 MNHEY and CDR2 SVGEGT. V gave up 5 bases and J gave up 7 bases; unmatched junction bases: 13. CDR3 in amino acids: CASSPGPGTGGGQPQHF. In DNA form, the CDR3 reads TGTGCCAGCAGTCCCGGTCCCGGGACAGGGGGTGGCCAGCCCCAGCATTTT.

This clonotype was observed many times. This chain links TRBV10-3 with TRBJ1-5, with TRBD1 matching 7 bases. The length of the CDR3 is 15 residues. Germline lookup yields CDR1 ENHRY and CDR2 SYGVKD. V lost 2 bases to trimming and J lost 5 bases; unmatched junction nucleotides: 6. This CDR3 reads CAISEGGQDYQPQHF. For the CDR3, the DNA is TGTGCCATCAGTGAGGGCGGACAGGATTATCAGCCCCAGCATTTT.

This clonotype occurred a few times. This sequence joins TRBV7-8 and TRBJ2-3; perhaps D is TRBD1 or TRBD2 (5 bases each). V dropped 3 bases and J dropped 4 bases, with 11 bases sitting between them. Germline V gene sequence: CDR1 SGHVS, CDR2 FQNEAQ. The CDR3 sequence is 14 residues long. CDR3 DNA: TGTGCCAGCAGCTTTGGGGGTAGGGCAGATACGCAGTATTTT. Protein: CASSFGGRADTQYF.

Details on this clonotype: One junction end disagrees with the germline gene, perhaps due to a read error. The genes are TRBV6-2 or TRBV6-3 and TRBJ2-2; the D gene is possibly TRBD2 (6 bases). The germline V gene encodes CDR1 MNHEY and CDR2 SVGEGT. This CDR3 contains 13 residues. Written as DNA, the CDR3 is TGCGGGAGTCGACCCACCAACACCGGGGAGCTGTTTTTT. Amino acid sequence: CGSRPTNTGELFF.

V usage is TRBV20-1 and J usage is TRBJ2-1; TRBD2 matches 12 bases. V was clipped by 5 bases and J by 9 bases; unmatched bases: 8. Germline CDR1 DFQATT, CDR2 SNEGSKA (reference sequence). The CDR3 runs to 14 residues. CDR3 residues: CSAEGLAGSGEQFF. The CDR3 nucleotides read TGCAGTGCTGAAGGACTAGCGGGATCTGGTGAGCAGTTCTTC.

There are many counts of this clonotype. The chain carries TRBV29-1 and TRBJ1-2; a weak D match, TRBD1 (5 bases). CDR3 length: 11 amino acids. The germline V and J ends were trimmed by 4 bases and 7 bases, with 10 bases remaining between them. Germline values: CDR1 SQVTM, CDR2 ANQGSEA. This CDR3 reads CSVGGSGGYTF. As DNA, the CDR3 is TGCAGCGTTGGGGGCAGCGGTGGCTACACCTTC.

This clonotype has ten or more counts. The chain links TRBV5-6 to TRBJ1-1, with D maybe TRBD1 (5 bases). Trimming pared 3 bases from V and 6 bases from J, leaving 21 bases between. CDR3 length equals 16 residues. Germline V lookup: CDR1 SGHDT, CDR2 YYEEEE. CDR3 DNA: TGTGCCAGCAGCTCCCTGAGGCAGGGTTTGTTTGCTGAAGCTTTCTTT. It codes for CASSSLRQGLFAEAFF.

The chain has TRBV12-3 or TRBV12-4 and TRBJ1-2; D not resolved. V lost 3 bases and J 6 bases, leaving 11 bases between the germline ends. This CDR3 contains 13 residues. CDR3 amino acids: CASSLRGNDGYTF. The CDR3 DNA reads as TGTGCCAGCAGTTTGAGAGGGAACGATGGCTACACCTTC.

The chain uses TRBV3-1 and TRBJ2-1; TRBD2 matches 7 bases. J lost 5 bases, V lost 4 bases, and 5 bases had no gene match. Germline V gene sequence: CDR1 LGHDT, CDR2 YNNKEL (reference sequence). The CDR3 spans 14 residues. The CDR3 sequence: CASSLSGVHNEQFF. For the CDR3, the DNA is TGTGCCAGCAGCCTGAGCGGGGTACACAATGAGCAGTTCTTC.

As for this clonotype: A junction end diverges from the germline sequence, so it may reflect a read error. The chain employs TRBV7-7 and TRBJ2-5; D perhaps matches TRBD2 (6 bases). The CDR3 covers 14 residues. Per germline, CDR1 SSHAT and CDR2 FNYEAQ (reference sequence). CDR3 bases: TGTGCTAGCAGCTTGGGGGGACGCCAAGAGACCCAGTACTTC. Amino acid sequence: CASSLGGRQETQYF.

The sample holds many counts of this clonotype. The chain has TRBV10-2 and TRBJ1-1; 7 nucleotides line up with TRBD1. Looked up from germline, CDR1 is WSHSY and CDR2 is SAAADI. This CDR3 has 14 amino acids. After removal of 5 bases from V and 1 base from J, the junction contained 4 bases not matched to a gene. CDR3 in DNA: TGCGCCAGCAGTTCCCGACAGGGGAACACTGAAGCTTTCTTT. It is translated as CASSSRQGNTEAFF.

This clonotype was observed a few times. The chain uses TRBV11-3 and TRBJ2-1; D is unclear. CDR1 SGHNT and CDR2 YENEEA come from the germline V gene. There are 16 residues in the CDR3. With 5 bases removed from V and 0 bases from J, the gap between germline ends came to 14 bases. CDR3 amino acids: CASSLALGSSYNEQFF. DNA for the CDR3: TGTGCCAGCAGCCTGGCTCTGGGTAGCTCCTACAATGAGCAGTTCTTC.

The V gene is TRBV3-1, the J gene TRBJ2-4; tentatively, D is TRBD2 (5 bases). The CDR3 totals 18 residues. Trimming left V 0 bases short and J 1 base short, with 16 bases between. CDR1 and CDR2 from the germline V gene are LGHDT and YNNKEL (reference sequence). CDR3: CASSQDRAGKGAKNIQYF. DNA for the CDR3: TGTGCCAGCAGCCAAGATCGGGCCGGGAAGGGTGCCAAAAACATTCAGTACTTC.

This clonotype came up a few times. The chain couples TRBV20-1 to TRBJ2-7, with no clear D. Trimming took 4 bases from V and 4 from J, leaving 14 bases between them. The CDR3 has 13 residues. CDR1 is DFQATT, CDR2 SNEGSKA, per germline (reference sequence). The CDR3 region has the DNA TGCAGTGCTACCCCAGACATAGATTACGAGCAGTACTTC. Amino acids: CSATPDIDYEQYF.

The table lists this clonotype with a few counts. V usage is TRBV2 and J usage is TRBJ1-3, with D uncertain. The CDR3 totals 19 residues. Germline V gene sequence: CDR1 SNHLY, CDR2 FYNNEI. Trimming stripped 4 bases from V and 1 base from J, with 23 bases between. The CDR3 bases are TGTGCCAGCAGTGCCTGGTGGTCGGGAATCGATGATTCTGGAAACACCATATATTTT. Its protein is CASSAWWSGIDDSGNTIYF.

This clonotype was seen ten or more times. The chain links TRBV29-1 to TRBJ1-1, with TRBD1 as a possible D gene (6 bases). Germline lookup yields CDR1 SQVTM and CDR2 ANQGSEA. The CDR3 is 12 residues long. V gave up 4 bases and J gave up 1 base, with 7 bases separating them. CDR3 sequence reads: CSVAGANTEAFF. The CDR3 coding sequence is TGCAGCGTTGCGGGGGCGAACACTGAAGCTTTCTTT.

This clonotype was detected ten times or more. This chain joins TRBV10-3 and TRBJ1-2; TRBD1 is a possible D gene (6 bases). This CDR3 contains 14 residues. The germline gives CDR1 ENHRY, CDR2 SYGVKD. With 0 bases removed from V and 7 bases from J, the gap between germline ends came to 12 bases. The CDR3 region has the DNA TGTGCCATCAGTGAGTCGACAAACAGGGCTGGCTACACCTTC. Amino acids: CAISESTNRAGYTF.

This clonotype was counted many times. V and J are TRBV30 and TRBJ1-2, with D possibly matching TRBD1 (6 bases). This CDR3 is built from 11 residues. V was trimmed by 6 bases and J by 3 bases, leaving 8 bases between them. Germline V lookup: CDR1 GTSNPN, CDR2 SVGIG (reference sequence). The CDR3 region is CACGTYYGYTF. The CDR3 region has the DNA TGTGCCTGTGGGACATACTATGGCTACACCTTC.

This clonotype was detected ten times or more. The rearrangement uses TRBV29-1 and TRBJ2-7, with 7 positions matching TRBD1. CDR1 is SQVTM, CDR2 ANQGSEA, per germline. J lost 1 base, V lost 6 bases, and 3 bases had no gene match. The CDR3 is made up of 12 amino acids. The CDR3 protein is CSVGDRSYEQYF. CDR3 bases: TGCAGCGTGGGGGACAGATCCTACGAGCAGTACTTC.

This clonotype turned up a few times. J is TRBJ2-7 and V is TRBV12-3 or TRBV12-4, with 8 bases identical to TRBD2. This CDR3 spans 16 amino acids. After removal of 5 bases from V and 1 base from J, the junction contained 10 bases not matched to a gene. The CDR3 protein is CASSPPGQRGSYEQYF. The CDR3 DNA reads TGTGCCAGCAGTCCACCGGGGCAGCGGGGGTCCTACGAGCAGTACTTC.

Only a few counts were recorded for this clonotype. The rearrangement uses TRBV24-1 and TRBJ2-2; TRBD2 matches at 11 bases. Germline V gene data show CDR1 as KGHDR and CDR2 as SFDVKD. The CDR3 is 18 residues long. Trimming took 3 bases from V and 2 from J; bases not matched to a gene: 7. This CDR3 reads CATSDALAGGSNTGELFF. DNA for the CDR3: TGTGCCACCAGTGATGCCCTAGCGGGGGGCTCTAACACCGGGGAGCTGTTTTTT.

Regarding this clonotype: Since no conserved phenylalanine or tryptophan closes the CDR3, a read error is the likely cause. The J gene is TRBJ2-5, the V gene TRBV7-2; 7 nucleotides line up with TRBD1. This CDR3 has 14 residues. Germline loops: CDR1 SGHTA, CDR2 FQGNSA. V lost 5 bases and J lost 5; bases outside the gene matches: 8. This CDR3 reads CASSPDRPRETQYL. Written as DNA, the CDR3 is TGTGCCAGCAGCCCGGACAGGCCCCGGGAGACCCAGTACTTA.

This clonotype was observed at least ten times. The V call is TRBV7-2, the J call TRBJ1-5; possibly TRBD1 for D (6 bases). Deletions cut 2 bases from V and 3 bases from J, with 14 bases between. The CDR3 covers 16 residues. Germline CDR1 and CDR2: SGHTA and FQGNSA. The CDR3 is CASSLSGARFNQPQHF. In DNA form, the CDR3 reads TGTGCCAGCAGCTTATCAGGGGCCCGTTTCAATCAGCCCCAGCATTTT.

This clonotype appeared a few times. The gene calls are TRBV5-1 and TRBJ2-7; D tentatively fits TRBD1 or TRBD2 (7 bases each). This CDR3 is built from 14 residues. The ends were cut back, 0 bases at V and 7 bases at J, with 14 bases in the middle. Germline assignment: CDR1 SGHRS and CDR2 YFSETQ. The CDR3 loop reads CASSLEGTAGEQYF. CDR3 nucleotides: TGCGCCAGCAGCTTGGAAGGGACAGCGGGGGAGCAGTACTTC.

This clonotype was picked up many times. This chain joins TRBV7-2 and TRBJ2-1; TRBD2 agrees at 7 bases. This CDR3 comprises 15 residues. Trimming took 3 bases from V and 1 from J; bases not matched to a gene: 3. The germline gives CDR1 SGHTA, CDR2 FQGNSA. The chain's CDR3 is CASSFGGGSYNEQFF. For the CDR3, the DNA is TGTGCCAGCAGCTTCGGCGGGGGATCCTACAATGAGCAGTTCTTC.

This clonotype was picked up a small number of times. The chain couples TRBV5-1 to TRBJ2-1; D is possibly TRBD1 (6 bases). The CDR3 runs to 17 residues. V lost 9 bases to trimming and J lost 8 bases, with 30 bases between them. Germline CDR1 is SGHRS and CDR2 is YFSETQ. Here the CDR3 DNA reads TGCGCCACCAACCCGGGGTTTCGGTCCTTTGGGGGCGATGAGCAGTTCTTC. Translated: CATNPGFRSFGGDEQFF.

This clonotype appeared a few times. The CDR3 reads CAIGQGTEQYF. CDR3 coding DNA: TGTGCCATCGGACAGGGAACCGAGCAGTACTTC. V usage is TRBV6-2 or TRBV6-3 and J usage is TRBJ2-7; 8 bases map to TRBD1. The V gene's germline CDR1 is MNHEY and CDR2 SVGEGT. The CDR3 is 11 residues long. Unmatched junction bases numbered 5, after V lost 10 bases and J lost 6 bases.

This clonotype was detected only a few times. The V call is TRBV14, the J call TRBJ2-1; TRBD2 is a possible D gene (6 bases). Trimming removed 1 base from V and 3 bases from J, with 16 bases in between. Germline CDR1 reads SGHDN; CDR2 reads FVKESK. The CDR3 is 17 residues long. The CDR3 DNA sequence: TGTGCCAGCAGCCAAGGGGGTGGCGGGGAGTACTACAATGAGCAGTTCTTC. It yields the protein CASSQGGGGEYYNEQFF.